The text below deals with one TCR beta chain. This specimen belongs to a study of control samples from healthy donors and cancer patients. Measured with immunoSEQ multiplex PCR; TCRdb has only the in-frame clones, and not every one. The table lists about 120,000 clones, about 86% of them singletons. The CDR3 loop spans 16 amino acids. Germline CDR1 is SGHRS and CDR2 is YFSETQ. Trimming left V 0 bases short and J 3 bases short, with 13 bases between. Input material: blood. The receptor was isolated from a man aged 30-40 years in good health. The chain combines TRBV5-1 with TRBJ2-1; TRBD1 is a possible D gene (5 bases). As DNA, the CDR3 is TGCGCCAGCAGCTTGGGCCAGGGCAAATTCTACAATGAGCAGTTCTTC. Encoded protein: CASSLGQGKFYNEQFF.